Listed here is a single T cell receptor (beta chain). What it binds is unknown. The sample contains more than one DNA sequence encoding this CDR3. The sample comes from a study of shared clonotypes between healthy human individuals. Study-level points and caveats: Relative to their counterparts shared across all four donors, non-shared clonotypes exhibited diminished generation probabilities. Expectations were that clonotype sharing among donors would be affected by sequencing depth. Sorted-subset sequencing was shown by rarefaction to be incomplete despite large depth.

Profiled with immunoSEQ multiplex PCR; TCRdb holds only in-frame clones, not every one. The sample shows over 1.4 million clones, 96% of them seen only once. Donors comprised healthy HIV-negative adults lacking recent acute infections or vaccinations. The CDR3 covers 14 residues. CDR1 is KGHSH, CDR2 LQKENI, per germline. Losses at the gene ends were 1 base for V and 3 bases for J; bases not matched to a gene: 1. The chain uses TRBV18 and TRBJ2-3; TRBD1 matches at 7 bases. The sample taken for sequencing was naive CD4+ T cells sorted from blood. Noted subset: CD45RA+ positively selected. The sequence derives from a young man in good health. The CDR3 DNA reads as TGTGCCAGCTCACCACTGGGACAGACAGATACGCAGTATTTT. The encoded protein is CASSPLGQTDTQYF.